These T cell receptor beta chains were read from a single sample in a study of cytomegalovirus exposure and HLA in healthy donors. TCRdb's copy holds only in-frame clones and misses some; the assay was immunoSEQ multiplex PCR. The sample shows about 52,000 clones, 73% of them seen only once. Sequences were obtained from PBMCs. These receptors came from a man younger than 35 in good health and CMV-seronegative. CDR3s include the opening cysteine and the closing phenylalanine or tryptophan.

>TRBV30
CAWSVPNLIANYGYTF
>TRBV4-1
CASSHGQPYGYTF
>TRBV7-9
CASSLWPGGETQYF
>TRBV6-5
CASSMTGVFGQPQHF
>TRBV4-1
CASSQEGRGRGLSNEQFF
>TRBV5-4
CASSSGQASSYNEQFF
>TRBV6-6
CASRREGQPSNQPQHF
>TRBV9
CASSVGGGSYNEQFF
>TRBV4-3
CASSQGLAGYNEQFF
>TRBV29-1
CSVHRGWNTEAFF
>TRBV6-5
CASSQAGGAYNEQFF
>TRBV27
CASSLEGAGANVLTF
>TRBV5-4
CASSVGQNSPLHF
>TRBV15
CASSSDSTDTQYF
>TRBV4-3
CASSQVGSTYGELFF
>TRBV4-3
CASSQGQGWNYGYTF
>TRBV4-2
CASSLSRLAGGGTDTQYF
>TRBV30
CAWTPHTGGYTF
>TRBV28
CASSLGTSGSEDEQYF
>TRBV7-2
CASSYLAILAGGTDTQYF
>TRBV4-3
CASSHSGNTDTQYF
>TRBV2
CASSEALIAGRQETQYF
>TRBV5-7
CASSSFTGTDPGNQPQHF
>TRBV10-2
CASSVYYGENYGYTF
>TRBV7-2
CASSLISGNTEAFF